This section outlines one TCR beta chain sequence together with its context. Its antigen is currently unknown. The V end was cut by 1 base, the J end by 6 bases, with 12 bases between. The CDR3 covers 14 residues. Germline CDR1 LNHDA, CDR2 SQIVND (reference sequence). Here immunoSEQ multiplex PCR was the method, and the copy in TCRdb shows in-frame clones only, minus some. The sample has tens of thousands of clones; about 73% are singletons. The source of the sample is a study of CD4 T cells in relation to SARS-CoV-2 and coronaviruses. CD4+ T cells from unexposed donors were obtained before the COVID-19 pandemic (2011-2018). After roughly ten days of culture, CD4+ T cells were isolated.

This TCR came from a human donor in good health. Sequenced material: CD4+ T cells from PBMCs, cultured in vitro. The V gene is TRBV19, the J gene TRBJ1-2; the D is unclear. The CDR3 sequence is CASSIGGPRNGYTF. The CDR3 region has the DNA TGTGCCAGTAGTATAGGCGGGCCAAGAAATGGCTACACCTTC.